The entry that follows covers one T cell receptor (beta chain) sequence. Source study methods: Reference gene primers were amplified, and this amplification served to estimate nucleated cell counts. The assay was immunoSEQ multiplex PCR, and TCRdb's table has in-frame clones only and misses some. Clonal size and the V and J genes are those of that table, whereas D and trimming came from the DNA. The repertoire includes about 76,000 clones, 80% of them detected once, and 12% sits in the top ten. The sample is drawn from a study of blood T cell repertoires in COVID-19. About the study: The origin of the acute and convalescent COVID-19 samples was the United States, Italy and Spain. T cells, B-cell-depleted T cells, or PBMCs provided the cDNA or gDNA that served as material.

After removal of 3 bases from V and 2 bases from J, the junction contained 5 bases not matched to a gene. Germline V gene sequence: CDR1 SGHTA, CDR2 FQGNSA. The CDR3 runs to 15 residues. The V gene is TRBV7-2, the J gene TRBJ1-2; 8 bases match TRBD1. This sequence was found in a human donor in a cohort sampled during active COVID-19. The sample was peripheral blood. CDR3 amino acids: CASSFGTGINYGYTF. For the CDR3, the DNA is TGTGCCAGCAGCTTTGGGACAGGCATCAACTATGGCTACACCTTC. The whole variable domain, remainder taken from reference TRBV7-2 and TRBJ1-2, is GAGVSQSPSNKVTEKGKDVELRCDPISGHTALYWYRQSLGQGLEFLIYFQGNSAPDKSGLPSDRFSAERTGGSVSTLTIQRTQQEDSAVYLCASSFGTGINYGYTFGSGTRLTVV.